A selection of T cell receptor beta chains follows, all from one sample in a study of T-cell memory formation after mild COVID-19. TCRdb redid the calling of the 5' RACE reads with MiXCR, one entry per CDR3 protein. This sample carries some 300,000 distinct CDR3 sequences, approximately 22% of them seen once, and the ten largest clones take about 21%. Sequenced sample: PBMCs or a T cell subset sorted from them (not recorded which). The receptors shown here come from a man between 18 and 35 years old who had mild COVID-19 (a few samples of this study predate the infection). Cell type and time point are not known. The CDR3 runs from the conserved cysteine through the conserved F or W. The D gene is left open where the match is weak. Clone sizes are given selectively: once, few, many, or a class where the clone is expanded.

CDR3 protein	CDR3 DNA	D gene	V gene	J gene	clone size
CASSYRNYNEQFF	TGTGCCAGCAGTTACCGGAATTACAATGAGCAGTTCTTC	NA	TRBV6-5	TRBJ2-1	few
CATSRSSHGGGTDTQYF	TGTGCCACCAGCAGATCCTCCCACGGGGGGGGCACAGATACGCAGTATTTT	TRBD2	TRBV15	TRBJ2-3	few
CASSLDLQEFDGYTF	TGCGCCAGCAGCCTTGATCTACAGGAATTTGATGGCTACACCTTC	NA	TRBV4-3	TRBJ1-2	few
CANPNPYEQYF	TGTGCCAACCCAAACCCGTACGAGCAGTACTTC	NA	TRBV6-2/TRBV6-3	TRBJ2-7	NA
CASSRRENNQPQHF	TGTGCCAGCTCTCGTCGGGAGAACAATCAGCCCCAGCATTTT	NA	TRBV6-6	TRBJ1-5	once
CASSLGPPPQPQHF	TGTGCCAGCAGCTTAGGACCACCACCACAGCCCCAGCATTTT	NA	TRBV7-9	TRBJ1-5	few
CASSGGQAYTEQFF	TGTGCCAGCAGTGGGGGACAGGCCTACACTGAGCAGTTCTTC	TRBD1	TRBV25-1	TRBJ2-1	NA
CASTHGGRNGPQHF	TGTGCCAGCACCCACGGGGGCAGGAATGGGCCCCAGCATTTT	NA	TRBV12-3/TRBV12-4	TRBJ1-5	NA
CASSSTRLEQYF	TGTGCCAGCAGTTCGACTAGACTCGAGCAGTACTTC	NA	TRBV6-6	TRBJ2-7	few
CSARDRSGRRFTQYF	TGCAGTGCTAGAGATCGAAGCGGCCGTAGGTTTACGCAGTATTTT	NA	TRBV20-1	TRBJ2-3	NA
CASKHLPTGDHYNEQFF	TGTGCCAGCAAACACCTACCCACAGGGGACCACTACAATGAGCAGTTCTTC	TRBD1	TRBV6-2/TRBV6-3	TRBJ2-1	few
CASSYTVNIQYF	TGTGCCAGCAGTTACACAGTAAACATTCAGTACTTC	NA	TRBV6-2/TRBV6-3	TRBJ2-4	once
CASSYGAGELFF	TGTGCCAGCAGTTATGGGGCCGGGGAGCTGTTTTTT	NA	TRBV6-2/TRBV6-3	TRBJ2-2	NA
CASRKLANHEQFF	TGTGCCAGCAGAAAACTAGCTAACCATGAGCAGTTCTTC	NA	TRBV11-2	TRBJ2-1	NA
CASSYSTKGTTQYF	TGTGCCAGCAGTTACTCGACAAAGGGGACGACCCAGTACTTC	NA	TRBV6-5	TRBJ2-5	NA
CASSLRPENTEAFF	TGCGCCAGCAGCTTGAGGCCGGAGAACACTGAAGCTTTCTTT	NA	TRBV5-1	TRBJ1-1	many
CASSSPRGQGTLLAGVTDTQYF	TGTGCCAGCAGCTCCCCCAGGGGACAGGGGACCCTACTAGCGGGGGTCACAGATACGCAGTATTTT	NA	TRBV5-6	TRBJ2-3	many
CASRSASSYNEQFF	TGCGCCAGCAGGTCAGCAAGCTCCTACAATGAGCAGTTCTTC	NA	TRBV5-1	TRBJ2-1	NA
CASSRQTTSGPYNEQFF	TGTGCCAGCAGCCGTCAAACGACTAGCGGACCTTACAATGAGCAGTTCTTC	TRBD2	TRBV7-9	TRBJ2-1	NA
CASSWGVLNTEAFF	TGTGCCAGCTCCTGGGGGGTGCTGAACACTGAAGCTTTCTTT	NA	TRBV5-6	TRBJ1-1	NA
CASRTDSSSYNEQFF	TGTGCCAGCAGAACGGACAGCAGCTCCTACAATGAGCAGTTCTTC	NA	TRBV6-6	TRBJ2-1	NA
CASSPLDRVYSPLHF	TGTGCCAGCAGCCCCCTCGACAGGGTTTATTCACCCCTCCACTTT	TRBD1	TRBV7-2	TRBJ1-6	few
CASSQAPFGLAEAFF	TGTGCCAGCAGCCAGGCTCCATTTGGATTGGCTGAAGCTTTCTTT	NA	TRBV4-2	TRBJ1-1	few
CASSFRTGSTDTQYF	TGCGCCAGCAGCTTCCGGACAGGAAGCACAGATACGCAGTATTTT	TRBD1	TRBV5-1	TRBJ2-3	NA
CASSLSGLAGGQDQETQYF	TGTGCCAGCAGCTTATCTGGACTAGCGGGGGGGCAGGACCAAGAGACCCAGTACTTC	TRBD2	TRBV7-9	TRBJ2-5	NA